One and the same sample provided the 14 T cell receptor beta chains below, sequenced in a study of blood T cell repertoires in COVID-19. Generated by immunoSEQ multiplex PCR, the TCRdb table keeps only in-frame clones and is missing some. The data show about 160,000 clones, 70% to 90% seen once. Sequenced: PBMCs or T cells enriched from blood (not recorded which). The origin of the receptors is a woman aged 45-65 years who had recovered from COVID-19.

This clone was picked up one time. It is unclear where the CDR3 begins or ends on the DNA, so no DNA is shown, and the CDR3 is as TCRdb lists it. The J gene is TRBJ2-7, the V gene TRBV21-1; whether TRBD2, the table's D call, matches the DNA was not checked. TRBV21-1 is classified as a pseudogene. The CDR3 length is 14 residues, termini included. CDR3 protein: CASSRVGSGAEQYF.

This clone has a handful of counts. The chain has TRBV7-8 and TRBJ1-1, with 8 bases matching TRBD1. The CDR3 length is 15 residues. Unmatched junction bases numbered 6, after V lost 1 base and J lost 5 bases. Germline CDR1 reads SGHVS; CDR2 reads FQNEAQ. In DNA form, the CDR3 reads TGTGCCAGCAGCTTAGTTTCAGGGGGCTGGACTGAAGCTTTCTTT. Protein sequence: CASSLVSGGWTEAFF.

The chain is built from TRBV10-3 and TRBJ2-1, with D possibly being TRBD1 (6 bases). The germline V and J ends were trimmed by 10 bases and 1 base, with 23 bases remaining between them. CDR3 length equals 17 residues. CDR1 ENHRY and CDR2 SYGVKD come from the germline V gene. This CDR3 is CARGTRTGKSSYNEQFF. The DNA of the CDR3 is TGTGCCAGGGGAACAAGAACAGGGAAGTCGTCCTACAATGAGCAGTTCTTC.

The J gene is TRBJ1-2, the V gene TRBV2; possible D gene TRBD1, 6 bases. V lost 5 bases, J lost 0 bases, and 10 bases lay in between. Germline lookup yields CDR1 SNHLY and CDR2 FYNNEI. The CDR3 runs 14 residues. The CDR3 nucleotides read TGTGCCAGCAGTAGGACAGTGGCTAACTATGGCTACACCTTC. Its protein is CASSRTVANYGYTF. Based on the CDR3 plus reference TRBV2 and TRBJ1-2, the full variable domain is EPEVTQTPSHQVTQMGQEVILRCVPISNHLYFYWYRQILGQKVEFLVSFYNNEISEKSEIFDDQFSVERPDGSNFTLKIRSTKLEDSAMYFCASSRTVANYGYTFGSGTRLTVV.

This chain links TRBV19 with TRBJ1-2; 10 bases map to TRBD1. The ends lost 8 bases at V and 1 base at J; junction bases unmatched: 1. This CDR3 comprises 13 residues. Germline loops: CDR1 LNHDA, CDR2 SQIVND (reference sequence). The CDR3 loop is CASWDRGNYGYTF. The DNA for the CDR3 is TGTGCCAGTTGGGACAGGGGTAACTATGGCTACACCTTC.

V is TRBV6-1 and J is TRBJ1-5, with D unresolved. Per germline, CDR1 MNHNS and CDR2 SASEGT. Trimming cost V 2 bases and J 6 bases, with 11 bases left between them. This CDR3 comprises 14 residues. DNA of the CDR3: TGTGCCAGCAGTGAACGAGGAGGCGGTCAGCCCCAGCATTTT. Residues: CASSERGGGQPQHF.

J is TRBJ2-2 and V is TRBV6-5; D gene uncertain. V shed 0 bases and J shed 6 bases, with 8 bases lying between them. Per the germline V gene, CDR1 is MNHEY and CDR2 is SVGAGI. This CDR3 is built from 14 residues. This CDR3 is CASSYSSPAGELFF. DNA of the CDR3: TGTGCCAGCAGTTACTCATCGCCGGCCGGGGAGCTGTTTTTT.

This clone was recorded once. The chain combines TRBV6-5 with TRBJ1-1; a weak D match, TRBD1 (5 bases). The CDR3 has 15 amino acids. The V gene's germline CDR1 is MNHEY and CDR2 SVGAGI. V lost 6 bases and J lost 13, with 27 bases in between. CDR3 DNA sequence: TGTGCCAGCAGGACAAGGGGCTCCCCACCGACAAGAGGTTTCTTT. Translated, it gives CASRTRGSPPTRGFF.

This clone was seen just once. The J gene is TRBJ1-2, the V gene TRBV11-3, with 9 bases aligning to TRBD1. The germline V gene encodes CDR1 SGHNT and CDR2 YENEEA. J lost 6 bases, V lost 0 bases, and 5 bases had no gene match. There are 15 residues in the CDR3. CDR3 residues: CASSLDNRGRNGYTF. CDR3 coding DNA: TGTGCCAGCAGCTTAGACAACAGGGGGCGGAATGGCTACACCTTC.

A single count supports this clone. V and J are TRBV5-4 and TRBJ1-6; the D is unclear. The V and J ends lost 4 bases and 3 bases respectively, with 11 bases between them. Germline-derived CDR1 and CDR2 are SGHNT and YYREEE (reference sequence). The CDR3 has 15 residues. CDR3 amino acids: CASSPTRGYNSPLHF. The DNA for the CDR3 is TGTGCCAGCAGCCCAACACGGGGCTATAATTCACCCCTCCACTTT.

This rearrangement joins TRBV19 to TRBJ1-1, with D possibly TRBD1 on 5 matching bases. In germline, CDR1 is LNHDA, CDR2 SQIVND (reference sequence). The CDR3 extends over 15 amino acids. Between the trimmed V and J ends, which lost 7 bases and 4 bases, there was a span of 19 bases. The CDR3 DNA follows: TGTGCCAGTACCCTTACGGGGGACGGGATCACTGAAGCTTTCTTT. This translates into CASTLTGDGITEAFF. The entire variable domain, with the rest obtained from reference TRBV19 and TRBJ1-1, is as follows: DGGITQSPKYLFRKEGQNVTLSCEQNLNHDAMYWYRQDPGQGLRLIYYSQIVNDFQKGDIAEGYSVSREKKESFPLTVTSAQKNPTAFYLCASTLTGDGITEAFFGQGTRLTVV.

The gene calls are TRBV12-3 or TRBV12-4 and TRBJ1-2, with 7 bases fitting TRBD1. The CDR3 spans 11 residues. Trimming cost V 5 bases and J 8 bases; bases outside gene matches: 2. CDR3 in amino acids: CASSVGGGYTF. For the CDR3, the DNA is TGTGCCAGCAGTGTAGGGGGCGGCTACACCTTC.

Here the CDR3 reads CASSPRESEKLFF. The CDR3 nucleotides are TGTGCCAGCTCACCACGAGAAAGCGAAAAACTGTTTTTT. This chain uses TRBV18 with TRBJ1-4, with D unclear. Trimming took 1 base from V and 8 from J, leaving 8 bases between them. The CDR3 is made up of 13 amino acids. The germline CDR1 and CDR2 sequences are KGHSH and LQKENI.

The chain links TRBV7-2 to TRBJ2-7; 10 nucleotides line up with TRBD2. The CDR3 has 15 residues. Germline V gives CDR1 SGHTA, CDR2 FQGNSA. The junction had 4 bases not matched to a gene; V was cut back by 4 bases and J by 1 base. The chain's CDR3 is CASSSGLAPSYEQYF. In nucleotides, the CDR3 is TGTGCCAGCAGCTCGGGACTAGCGCCTTCCTACGAGCAGTACTTC.